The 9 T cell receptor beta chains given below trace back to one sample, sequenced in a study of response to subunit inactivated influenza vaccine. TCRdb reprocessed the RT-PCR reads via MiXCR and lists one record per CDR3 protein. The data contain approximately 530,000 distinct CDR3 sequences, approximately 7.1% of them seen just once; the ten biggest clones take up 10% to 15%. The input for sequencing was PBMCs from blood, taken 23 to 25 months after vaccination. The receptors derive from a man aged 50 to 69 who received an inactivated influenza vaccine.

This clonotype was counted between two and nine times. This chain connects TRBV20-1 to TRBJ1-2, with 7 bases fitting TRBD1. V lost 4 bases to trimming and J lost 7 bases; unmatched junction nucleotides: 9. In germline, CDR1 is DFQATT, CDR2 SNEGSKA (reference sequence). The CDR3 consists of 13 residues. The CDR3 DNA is TGCAGTGCTACCTCCGACAGGGCTGGTGGCTACACCTTC. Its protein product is CSATSDRAGGYTF.

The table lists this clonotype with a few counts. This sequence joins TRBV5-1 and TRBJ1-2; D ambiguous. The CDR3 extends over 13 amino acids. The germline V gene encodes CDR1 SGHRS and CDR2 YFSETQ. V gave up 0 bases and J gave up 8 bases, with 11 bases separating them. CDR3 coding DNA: TGCGCCAGCAGCTTGGACGGCCTCGGCGGCTACACCTTC. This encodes CASSLDGLGGYTF. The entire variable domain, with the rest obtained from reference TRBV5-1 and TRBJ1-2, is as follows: KAGVTQTPRYLIKTRGQQVTLSCSPISGHRSVSWYQQTPGQGLQFLFEYFSETQRNKGNFPGRFSGRQFSNSRSEMNVSTLELGDSALYLCASSLDGLGGYTFGSGTRLTVV.

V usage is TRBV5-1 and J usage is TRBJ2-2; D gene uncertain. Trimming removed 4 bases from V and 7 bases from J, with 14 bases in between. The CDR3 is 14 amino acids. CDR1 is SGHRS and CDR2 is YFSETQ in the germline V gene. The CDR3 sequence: CASSPTLNGGELFF. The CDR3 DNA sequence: TGCGCCAGCAGCCCTACCCTCAACGGCGGGGAGCTGTTTTTT.

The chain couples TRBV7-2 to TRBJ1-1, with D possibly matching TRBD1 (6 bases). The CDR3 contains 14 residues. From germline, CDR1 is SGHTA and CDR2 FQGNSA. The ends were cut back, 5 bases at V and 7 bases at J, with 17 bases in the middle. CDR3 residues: CASSKTNREHEAFF. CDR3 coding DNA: TGTGCCAGCAGCAAAACGAACAGGGAACATGAAGCTTTCTTT. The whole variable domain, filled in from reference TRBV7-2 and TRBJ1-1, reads GAGVSQSPSNKVTEKGKDVELRCDPISGHTALYWYRQSLGQGLEFLIYFQGNSAPDKSGLPSDRFSAERTGGSVSTLTIQRTQQEDSAVYLCASSKTNREHEAFFGQGTRLTVV.

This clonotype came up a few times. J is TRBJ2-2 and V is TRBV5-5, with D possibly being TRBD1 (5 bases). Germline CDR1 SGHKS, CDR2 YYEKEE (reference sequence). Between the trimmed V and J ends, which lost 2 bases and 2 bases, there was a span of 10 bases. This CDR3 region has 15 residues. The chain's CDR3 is CASSFRALNTGELFF. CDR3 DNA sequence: TGTGCCAGCAGCTTCAGGGCCCTCAACACCGGGGAGCTGTTTTTT.

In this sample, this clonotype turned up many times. CDR3 in amino acids: CASSLGINEQFF. Here the CDR3 DNA reads TGTGCCAGCAGCTTGGGTATCAATGAGCAGTTCTTC. This chain joins TRBV5-6 and TRBJ2-1; D uncertain. CDR3 size: 12 residues. Trimming took off 0 bases at V and 6 bases at J, with 4 bases between the two ends. Germline loops: CDR1 SGHDT, CDR2 YYEEEE. Complete variable domain (other parts from reference TRBV5-6 and TRBJ2-1): DAGVTQSPTHLIKTRGQQVTLRCSPKSGHDTVSWYQQALGQGPQFIFQYYEEEERQRGNFPDRFSGHQFPNYSSELNVNALLLGDSALYLCASSLGINEQFFGPGTRLTVL.

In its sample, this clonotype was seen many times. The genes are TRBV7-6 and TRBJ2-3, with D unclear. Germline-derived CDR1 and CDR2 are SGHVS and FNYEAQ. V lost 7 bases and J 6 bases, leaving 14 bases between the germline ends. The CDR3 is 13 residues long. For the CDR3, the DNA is TGTGCCAGCACCAATCTACTTTGGGATACGCAGTATTTT. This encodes CASTNLLWDTQYF.

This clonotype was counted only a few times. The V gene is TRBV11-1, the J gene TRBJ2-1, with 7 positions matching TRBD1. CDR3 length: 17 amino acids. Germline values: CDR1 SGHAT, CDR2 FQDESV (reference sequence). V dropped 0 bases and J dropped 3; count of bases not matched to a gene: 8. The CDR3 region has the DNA TGTGCCAGCAGCTTAGCGGGTGGCAGGGGGAGCTACAATGAGCAGTTCTTC. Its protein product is CASSLAGGRGSYNEQFF.

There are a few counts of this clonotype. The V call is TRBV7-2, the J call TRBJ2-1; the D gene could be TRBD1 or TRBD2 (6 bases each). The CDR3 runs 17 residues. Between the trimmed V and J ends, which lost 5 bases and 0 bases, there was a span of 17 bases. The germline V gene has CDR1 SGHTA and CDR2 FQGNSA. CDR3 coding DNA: TGTGCCAGCAGCGACGCTAGGGGGGCGAGCTCCTACAATGAGCAGTTCTTC. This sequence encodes CASSDARGASSYNEQFF.